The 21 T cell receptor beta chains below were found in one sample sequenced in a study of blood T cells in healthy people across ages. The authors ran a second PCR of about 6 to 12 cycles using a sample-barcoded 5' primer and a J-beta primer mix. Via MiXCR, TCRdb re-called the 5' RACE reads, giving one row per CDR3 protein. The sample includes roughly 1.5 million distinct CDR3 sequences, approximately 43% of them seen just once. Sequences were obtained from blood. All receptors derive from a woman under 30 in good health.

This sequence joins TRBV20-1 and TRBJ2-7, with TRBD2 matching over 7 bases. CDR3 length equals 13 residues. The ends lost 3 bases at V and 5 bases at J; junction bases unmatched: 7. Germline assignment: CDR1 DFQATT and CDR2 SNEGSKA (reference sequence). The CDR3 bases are TGCAGTGCTAGGAGCGGGGTAAGGCACGAGCAGTACTTC. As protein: CSARSGVRHEQYF.

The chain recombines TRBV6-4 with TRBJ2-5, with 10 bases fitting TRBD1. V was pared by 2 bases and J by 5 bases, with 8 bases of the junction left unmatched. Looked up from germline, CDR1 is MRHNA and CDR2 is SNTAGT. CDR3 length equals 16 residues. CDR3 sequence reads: CASSDRPGQGMETQYF. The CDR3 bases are TGTGCCAGCAGTGACAGACCGGGACAGGGGATGGAGACCCAGTACTTC.

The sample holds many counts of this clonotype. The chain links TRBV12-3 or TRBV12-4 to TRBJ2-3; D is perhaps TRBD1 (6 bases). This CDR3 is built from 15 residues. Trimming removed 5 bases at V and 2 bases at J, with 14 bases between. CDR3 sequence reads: CASSRLAGVTDTQYF. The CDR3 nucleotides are TGTGCCAGCAGTAGACTTGCAGGGGTCACAGATACGCAGTATTTT.

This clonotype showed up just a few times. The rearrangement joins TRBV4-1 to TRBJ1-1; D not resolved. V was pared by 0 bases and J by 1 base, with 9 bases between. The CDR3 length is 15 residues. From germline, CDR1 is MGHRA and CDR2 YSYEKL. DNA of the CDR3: TGCGCCAGCAGCCAAGATGGGCTGCGGAACACTGAAGCTTTCTTT. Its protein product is CASSQDGLRNTEAFF.

The CDR3 protein is CSTTSLIGGYNEQFF. DNA of the CDR3: TGCAGTACTACGTCTTTGATTGGCGGATACAATGAGCAGTTCTTC. The V and J genes are TRBV20-1 and TRBJ2-1; D not resolved. Trimming removed 8 bases at V and 4 bases at J, with 21 bases between. CDR1 DFQATT and CDR2 SNEGSKA come from the germline V gene (reference sequence). The CDR3 extends over 15 amino acids.

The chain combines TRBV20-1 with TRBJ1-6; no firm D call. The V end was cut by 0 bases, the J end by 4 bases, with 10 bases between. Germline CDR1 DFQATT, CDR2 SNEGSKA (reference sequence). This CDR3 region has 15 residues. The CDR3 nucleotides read TGCAGTGCTAGAGAGGCCGGGAGATATAATTCACCCCTCCACTTT. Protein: CSAREAGRYNSPLHF.

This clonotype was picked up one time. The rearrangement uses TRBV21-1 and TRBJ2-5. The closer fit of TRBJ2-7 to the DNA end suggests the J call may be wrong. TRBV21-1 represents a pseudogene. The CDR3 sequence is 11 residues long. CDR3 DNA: TGTGCCAGCAGCAAAAAGTTCGAGCAGTACTTC. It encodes CASSKKFEQYF.

CDR3 coding DNA: TGTGCCAGCAGCTTAATAGAGTTAAATGAGCAGTTCTTC. Translation gives CASSLIELNEQFF. The rearrangement uses TRBV11-2 and TRBJ2-1; unclear D gene. Germline CDR1 reads SGHAT; CDR2 reads FQNNGV. V lost 2 bases and J lost 7, with 9 bases in between. This CDR3 spans 13 amino acids.

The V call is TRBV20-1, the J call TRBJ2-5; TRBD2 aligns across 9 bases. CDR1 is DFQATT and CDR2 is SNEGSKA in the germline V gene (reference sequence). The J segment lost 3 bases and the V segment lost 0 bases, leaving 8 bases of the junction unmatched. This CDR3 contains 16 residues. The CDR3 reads CSARDGGLAGEETQYF. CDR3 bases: TGCAGTGCTAGAGATGGGGGACTAGCTGGGGAAGAGACCCAGTACTTC.

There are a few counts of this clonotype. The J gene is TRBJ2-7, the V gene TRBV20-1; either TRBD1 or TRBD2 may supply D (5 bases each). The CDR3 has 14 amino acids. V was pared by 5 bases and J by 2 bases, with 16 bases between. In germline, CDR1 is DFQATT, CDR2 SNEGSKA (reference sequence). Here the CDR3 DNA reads TGCAGTGCTCCGGGGCCCTCCTTCCCCTACGAGCAGTACTTC. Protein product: CSAPGPSFPYEQYF.

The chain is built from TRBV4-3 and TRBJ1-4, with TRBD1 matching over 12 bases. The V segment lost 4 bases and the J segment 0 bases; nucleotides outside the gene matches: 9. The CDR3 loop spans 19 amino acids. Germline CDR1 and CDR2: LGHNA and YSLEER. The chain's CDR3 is CASSPSGTGGFATNEKLFF. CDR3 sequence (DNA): TGCGCCAGCAGCCCCTCCGGGACAGGGGGCTTTGCAACTAATGAAAAACTGTTTTTT.

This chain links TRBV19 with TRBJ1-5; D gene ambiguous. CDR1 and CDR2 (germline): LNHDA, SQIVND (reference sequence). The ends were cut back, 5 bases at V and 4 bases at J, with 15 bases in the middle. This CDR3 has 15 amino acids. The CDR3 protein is CASSSNSGSNQPQHF. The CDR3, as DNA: TGTGCCAGTAGTTCGAACAGTGGGAGTAATCAGCCCCAGCATTTT.

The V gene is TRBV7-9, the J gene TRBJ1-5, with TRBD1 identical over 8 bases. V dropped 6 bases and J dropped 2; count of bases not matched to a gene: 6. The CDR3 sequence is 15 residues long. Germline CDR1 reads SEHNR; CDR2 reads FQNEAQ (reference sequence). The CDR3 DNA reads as TGTGCCAGCAGATCAGACAGGGGTGGCAATCAGCCCCAGCATTTT. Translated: CASRSDRGGNQPQHF.

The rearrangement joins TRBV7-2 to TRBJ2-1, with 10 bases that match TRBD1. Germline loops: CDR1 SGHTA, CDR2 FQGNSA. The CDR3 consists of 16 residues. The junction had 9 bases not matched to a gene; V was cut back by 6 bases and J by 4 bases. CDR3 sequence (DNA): TGTGCCAGCAGGTTGACAGGGGGCGCGGGGTACAATGAGCAGTTCTTC. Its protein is CASRLTGGAGYNEQFF. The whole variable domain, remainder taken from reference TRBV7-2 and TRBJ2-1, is GAGVSQSPSNKVTEKGKDVELRCDPISGHTALYWYRQSLGQGLEFLIYFQGNSAPDKSGLPSDRFSAERTGGSVSTLTIQRTQQEDSAVYLCASRLTGGAGYNEQFFGPGTRLTVL.

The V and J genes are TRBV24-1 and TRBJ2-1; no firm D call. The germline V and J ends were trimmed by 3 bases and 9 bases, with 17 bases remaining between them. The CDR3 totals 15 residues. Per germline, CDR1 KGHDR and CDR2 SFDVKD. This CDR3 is CATSDAVGPTSEQFF. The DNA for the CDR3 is TGTGCCACCAGTGATGCCGTTGGACCCACGTCTGAGCAGTTCTTC.

The CDR3 region has the DNA TGTGCCAGCAGCTTAAAAGGGCTGGCGGGACAAGAGACCCAGTACTTC. It is translated as CASSLKGLAGQETQYF. V gene TRBV7-3 combines with J gene TRBJ2-5; possibly TRBD2 for D (6 bases). The CDR3 is made up of 16 amino acids. Trimming cost V 1 base and J 2 bases, with 14 bases left between them. Germline V gives CDR1 SGHTA, CDR2 FQGTGA. The variable domain in full, completed from reference TRBV7-3 and TRBJ2-5, reads GAGVSQTPSNKVTEKGKYVELRCDPISGHTALYWYRQSLGQGPEFLIYFQGTGAADDSGLPNDRFFAVRPEGSVSTLKIQRTERGDSAVYLCASSLKGLAGQETQYFGPGTRLLVL.

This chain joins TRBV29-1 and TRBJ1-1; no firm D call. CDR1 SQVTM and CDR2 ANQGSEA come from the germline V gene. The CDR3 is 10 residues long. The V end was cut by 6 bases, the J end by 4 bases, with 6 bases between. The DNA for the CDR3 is TGCAGCGTCGTCTTCACTGAAGCTTTCTTT. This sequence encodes CSVVFTEAFF.

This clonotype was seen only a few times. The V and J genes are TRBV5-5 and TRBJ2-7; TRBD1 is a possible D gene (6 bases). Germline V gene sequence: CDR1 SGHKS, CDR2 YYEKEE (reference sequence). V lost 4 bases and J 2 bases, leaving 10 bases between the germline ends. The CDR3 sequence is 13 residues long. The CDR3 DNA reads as TGTGCCAGCAGCGGGCCAGGGGCCTACGAGCAGTACTTC. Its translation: CASSGPGAYEQYF.

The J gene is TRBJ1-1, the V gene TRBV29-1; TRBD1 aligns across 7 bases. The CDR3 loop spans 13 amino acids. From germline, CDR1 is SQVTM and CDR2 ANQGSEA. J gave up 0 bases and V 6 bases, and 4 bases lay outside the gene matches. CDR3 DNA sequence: TGCAGCGTGCCGGGACAGCTGAACACTGAAGCTTTCTTT. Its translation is CSVPGQLNTEAFF.

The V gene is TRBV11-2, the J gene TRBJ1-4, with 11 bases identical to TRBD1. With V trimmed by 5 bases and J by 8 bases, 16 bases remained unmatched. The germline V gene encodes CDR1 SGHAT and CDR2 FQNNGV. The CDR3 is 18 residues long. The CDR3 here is CASSAGTGGVSLKEKLFF. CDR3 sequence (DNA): TGTGCCAGCAGCGCTGGGACAGGGGGTGTTAGTTTAAAGGAAAAACTGTTTTTT.

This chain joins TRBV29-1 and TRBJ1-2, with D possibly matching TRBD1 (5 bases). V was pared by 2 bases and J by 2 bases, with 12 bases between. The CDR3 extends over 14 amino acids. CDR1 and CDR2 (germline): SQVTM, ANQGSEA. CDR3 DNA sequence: TGCAGCGTTGAAAGAGGCAGGGTCAACTATGGCTACACCTTC. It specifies CSVERGRVNYGYTF.